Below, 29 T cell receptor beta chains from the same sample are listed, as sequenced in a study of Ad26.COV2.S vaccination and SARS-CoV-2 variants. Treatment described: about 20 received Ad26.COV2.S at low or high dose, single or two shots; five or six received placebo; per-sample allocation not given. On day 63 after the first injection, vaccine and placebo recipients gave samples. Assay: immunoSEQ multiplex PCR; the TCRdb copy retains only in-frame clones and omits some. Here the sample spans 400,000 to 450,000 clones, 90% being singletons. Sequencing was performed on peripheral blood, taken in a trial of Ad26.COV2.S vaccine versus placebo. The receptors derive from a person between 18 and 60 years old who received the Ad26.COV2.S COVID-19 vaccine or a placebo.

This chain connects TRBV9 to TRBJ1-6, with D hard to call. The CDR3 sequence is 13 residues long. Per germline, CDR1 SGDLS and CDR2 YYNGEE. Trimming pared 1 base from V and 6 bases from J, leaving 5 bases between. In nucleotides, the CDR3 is TGTGCCAGCAGCGTACACGGTAATTCACCCCTCCACTTT. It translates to CASSVHGNSPLHF.

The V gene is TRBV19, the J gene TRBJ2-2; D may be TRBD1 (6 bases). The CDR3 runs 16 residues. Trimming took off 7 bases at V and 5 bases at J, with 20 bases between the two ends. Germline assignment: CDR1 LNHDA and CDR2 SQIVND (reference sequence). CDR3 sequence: CASTPQGGLRTGELFF. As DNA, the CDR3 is TGTGCCAGTACCCCACAGGGTGGTTTGAGAACCGGGGAGCTGTTTTTT.

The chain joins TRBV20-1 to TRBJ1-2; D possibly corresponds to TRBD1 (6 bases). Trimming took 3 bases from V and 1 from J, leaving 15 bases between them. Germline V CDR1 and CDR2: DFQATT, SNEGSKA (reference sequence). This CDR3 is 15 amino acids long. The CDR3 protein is CSASPGTLSNYGYTF. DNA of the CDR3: TGCAGTGCTAGTCCTGGGACACTGAGTAACTATGGCTACACCTTC.

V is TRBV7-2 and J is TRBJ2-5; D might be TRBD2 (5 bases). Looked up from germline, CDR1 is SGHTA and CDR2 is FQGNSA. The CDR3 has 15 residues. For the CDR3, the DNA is TGTGCGTTGCAGGACCAGCGGAGAGTACAAGAGACCCAGTACTTC. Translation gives CALQDQRRVQETQYF.

CDR3: CASSPRDRGPPLHF. CDR3 nucleotide sequence: TGTGCCAGCAGCCCCCGGGACAGGGGTCCACCCCTCCACTTT. The V gene is TRBV3-1 (or the pseudogene TRBV3-2), the J gene TRBJ1-6, with TRBD1 identical over 10 bases. Trimming removed 4 bases from V and 11 bases from J; junction bases left unmatched: 5. CDR3 size: 14 residues. Germline V gives CDR1 LGHDT, CDR2 YNNKEL (reference sequence).

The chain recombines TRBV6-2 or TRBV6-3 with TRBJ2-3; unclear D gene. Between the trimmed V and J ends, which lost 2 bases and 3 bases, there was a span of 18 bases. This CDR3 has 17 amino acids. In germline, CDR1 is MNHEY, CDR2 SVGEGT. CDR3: CASSYPDLRSLTDTQYF. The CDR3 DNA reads TGTGCCAGCAGTTACCCCGACCTACGTTCCTTAACAGATACGCAGTATTTT.

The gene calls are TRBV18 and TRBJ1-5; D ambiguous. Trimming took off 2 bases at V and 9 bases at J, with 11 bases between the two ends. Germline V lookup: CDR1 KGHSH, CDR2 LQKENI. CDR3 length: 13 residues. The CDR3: CASSPEVGLPQHF. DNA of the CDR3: TGTGCCAGCTCACCAGAGGTGGGTCTGCCCCAGCATTTT.

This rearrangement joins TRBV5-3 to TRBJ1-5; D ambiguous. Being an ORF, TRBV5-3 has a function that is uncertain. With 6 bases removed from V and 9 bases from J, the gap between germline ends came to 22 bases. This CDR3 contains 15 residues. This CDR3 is CARKIHRPSSGPQHF. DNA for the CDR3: TGTGCCAGAAAGATTCATAGACCCAGTTCGGGGCCCCAGCATTTT.

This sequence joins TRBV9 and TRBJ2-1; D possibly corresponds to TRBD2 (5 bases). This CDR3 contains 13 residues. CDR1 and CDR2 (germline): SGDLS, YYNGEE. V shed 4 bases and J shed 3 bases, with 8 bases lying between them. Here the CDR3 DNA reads TGTGCCAGCAGCAAACTAGACTACAATGAGCAGTTCTTC. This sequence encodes CASSKLDYNEQFF.

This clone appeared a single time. This CDR3 is CASSLRAETQYF. CDR3 DNA: TGTGCCAGCAGTTTAAGAGCGGAGACCCAGTACTTC. The rearrangement joins TRBV6-5 to TRBJ2-5; D remains unclear. This CDR3 spans 12 amino acids. The germline V and J ends were trimmed by 4 bases and 5 bases, with 8 bases remaining between them. Germline V gene sequence: CDR1 MNHEY, CDR2 SVGAGI.

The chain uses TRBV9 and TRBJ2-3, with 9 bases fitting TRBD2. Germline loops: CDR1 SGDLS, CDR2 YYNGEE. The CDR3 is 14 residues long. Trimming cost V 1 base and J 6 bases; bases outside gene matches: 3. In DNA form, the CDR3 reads TGTGCCAGCAGCGTACGCGGGAGGGCGGATACGCAGTATTTT. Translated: CASSVRGRADTQYF.

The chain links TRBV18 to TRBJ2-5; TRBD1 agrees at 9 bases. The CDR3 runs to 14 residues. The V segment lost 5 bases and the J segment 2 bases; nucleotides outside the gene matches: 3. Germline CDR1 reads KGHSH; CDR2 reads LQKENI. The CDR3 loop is CASSDRGDQETQYF. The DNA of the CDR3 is TGTGCCAGCTCAGACAGGGGGGATCAAGAGACCCAGTACTTC.

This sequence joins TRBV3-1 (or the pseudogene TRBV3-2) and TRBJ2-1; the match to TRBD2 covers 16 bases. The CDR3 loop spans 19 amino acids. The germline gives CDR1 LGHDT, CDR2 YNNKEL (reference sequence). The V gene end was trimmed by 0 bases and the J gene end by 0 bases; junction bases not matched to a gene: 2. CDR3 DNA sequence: TGTGCCAGCAGCCAAGATGGGACTAGCGGGAGGGACTCCTACAATGAGCAGTTCTTC. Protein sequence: CASSQDGTSGRDSYNEQFF.

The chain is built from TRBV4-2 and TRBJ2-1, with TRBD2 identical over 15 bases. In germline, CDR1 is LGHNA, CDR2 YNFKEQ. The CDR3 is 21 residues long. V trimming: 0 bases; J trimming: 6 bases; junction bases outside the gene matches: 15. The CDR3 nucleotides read TGTGCCAGCAGCCAAGATCCGACGGGACTAGCGGGAGGCGGCCTTTCCAATGAGCAGTTCTTC. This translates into CASSQDPTGLAGGGLSNEQFF.

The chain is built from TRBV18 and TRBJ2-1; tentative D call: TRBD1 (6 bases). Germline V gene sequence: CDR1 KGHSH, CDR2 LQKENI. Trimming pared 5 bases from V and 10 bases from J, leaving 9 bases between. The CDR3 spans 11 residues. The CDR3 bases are TGTGCCAGCTCAACAGACAGGGAGCAGTTCTTC. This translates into CASSTDREQFF.

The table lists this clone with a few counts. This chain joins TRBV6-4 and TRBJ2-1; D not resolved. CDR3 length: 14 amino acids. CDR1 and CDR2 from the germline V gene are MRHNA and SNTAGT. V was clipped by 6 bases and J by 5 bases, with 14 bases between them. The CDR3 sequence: CASSLNHNNNEQFF. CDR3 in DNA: TGTGCCAGCAGCCTCAACCACAACAACAATGAGCAGTTCTTC.

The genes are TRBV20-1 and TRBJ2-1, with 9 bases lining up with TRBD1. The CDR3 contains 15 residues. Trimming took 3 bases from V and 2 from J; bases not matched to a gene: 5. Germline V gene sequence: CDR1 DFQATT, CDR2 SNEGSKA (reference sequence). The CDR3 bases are TGCAGTGCTAGTTACAGGGGGCGTGCCTACAATGAGCAGTTCTTC. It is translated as CSASYRGRAYNEQFF.

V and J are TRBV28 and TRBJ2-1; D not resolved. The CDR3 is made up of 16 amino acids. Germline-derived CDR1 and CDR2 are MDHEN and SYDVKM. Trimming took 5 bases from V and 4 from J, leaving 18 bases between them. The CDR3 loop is CASSPPETILYNEQFF. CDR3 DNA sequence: TGTGCCAGCAGTCCGCCGGAAACCATTCTTTACAATGAGCAGTTCTTC.

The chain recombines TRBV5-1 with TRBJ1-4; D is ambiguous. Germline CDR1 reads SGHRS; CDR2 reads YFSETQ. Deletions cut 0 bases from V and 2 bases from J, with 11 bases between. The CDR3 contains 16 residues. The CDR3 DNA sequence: TGCGCCAGCAGCTTGGTTGGAGGTGCCACTAATGAAAAACTGTTTTTT. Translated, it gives CASSLVGGATNEKLFF.

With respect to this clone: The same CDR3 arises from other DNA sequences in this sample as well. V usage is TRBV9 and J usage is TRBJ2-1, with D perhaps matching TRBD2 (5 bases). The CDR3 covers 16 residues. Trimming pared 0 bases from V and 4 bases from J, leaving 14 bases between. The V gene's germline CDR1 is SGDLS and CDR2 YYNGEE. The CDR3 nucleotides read TGTGCCAGCAGCGTAGCTGGGCAACGGGGATACAATGAGCAGTTCTTC. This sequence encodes CASSVAGQRGYNEQFF.

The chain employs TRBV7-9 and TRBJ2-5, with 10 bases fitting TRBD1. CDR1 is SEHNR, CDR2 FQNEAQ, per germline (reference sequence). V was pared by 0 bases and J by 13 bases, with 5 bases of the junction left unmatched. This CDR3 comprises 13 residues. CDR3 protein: CASSLAETGGAYF. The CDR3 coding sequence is TGTGCCAGCAGCTTAGCGGAGACAGGGGGCGCGTACTTC.

The CDR3 bases are TGTGCCAGCAGCAAGCGGACGGGGTACCAAGAGACCCAGTACTTC. As protein: CASSKRTGYQETQYF. V and J are TRBV7-8 and TRBJ2-5, with D perhaps TRBD2 (5 bases). The CDR3 spans 15 residues. Germline V gene lookup returns CDR1 SGHVS and CDR2 FQNEAQ. Trimming took off 5 bases at V and 0 bases at J, with 13 bases between the two ends.

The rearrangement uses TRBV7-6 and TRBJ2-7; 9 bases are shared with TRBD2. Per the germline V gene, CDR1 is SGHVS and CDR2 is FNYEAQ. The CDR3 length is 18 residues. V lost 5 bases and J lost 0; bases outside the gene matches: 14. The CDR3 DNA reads TGTGCCAGCAGCCCAACCTTGACTAGCGGAAGGCCCTCCTACGAGCAGTACTTC. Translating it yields CASSPTLTSGRPSYEQYF.

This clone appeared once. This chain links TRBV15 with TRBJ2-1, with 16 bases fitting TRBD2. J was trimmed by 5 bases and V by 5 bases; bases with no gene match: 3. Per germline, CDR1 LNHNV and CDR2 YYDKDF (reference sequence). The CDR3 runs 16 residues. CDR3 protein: CATSPGTSGRDNEQFF. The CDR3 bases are TGTGCCACCAGCCCTGGGACTAGCGGGAGGGACAATGAGCAGTTCTTC. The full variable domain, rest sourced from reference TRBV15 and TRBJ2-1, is DAMVIQNPRYQVTQFGKPVTLSCSQTLNHNVMYWYQQKSSQAPKLLFHYYDKDFNNEADTPDNFQSRRPNTSFCFLDIRSPGLGDTAMYLCATSPGTSGRDNEQFFGPGTRLTVL.

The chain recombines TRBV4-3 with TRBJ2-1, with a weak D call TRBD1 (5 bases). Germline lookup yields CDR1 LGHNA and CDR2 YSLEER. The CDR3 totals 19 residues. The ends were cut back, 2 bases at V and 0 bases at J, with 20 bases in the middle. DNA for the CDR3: TGCGCCAGCAGCCAAAGTGGTCAAAAGGGGCAAAGCTCCTACAATGAGCAGTTCTTC. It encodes CASSQSGQKGQSSYNEQFF.

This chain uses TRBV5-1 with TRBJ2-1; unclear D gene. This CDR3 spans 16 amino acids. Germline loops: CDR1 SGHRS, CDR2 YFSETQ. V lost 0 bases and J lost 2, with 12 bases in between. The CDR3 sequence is CASSLVAFPPYNEQFF. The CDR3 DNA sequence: TGCGCCAGCAGCTTGGTGGCTTTCCCCCCCTACAATGAGCAGTTCTTC.

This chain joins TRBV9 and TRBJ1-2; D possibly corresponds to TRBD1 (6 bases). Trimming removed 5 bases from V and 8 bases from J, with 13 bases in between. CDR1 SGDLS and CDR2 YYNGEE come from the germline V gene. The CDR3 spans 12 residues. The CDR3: CASSDRSGGYTF. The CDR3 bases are TGTGCCAGCAGTGACAGGTCTGGGGGCTACACCTTC.

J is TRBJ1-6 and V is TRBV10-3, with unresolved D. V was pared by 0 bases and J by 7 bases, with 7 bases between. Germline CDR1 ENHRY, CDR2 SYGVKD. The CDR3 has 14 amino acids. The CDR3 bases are TGTGCCATCAGTGAGTCACTGACGAATTCACCCCTCCACTTT. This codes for CAISESLTNSPLHF.

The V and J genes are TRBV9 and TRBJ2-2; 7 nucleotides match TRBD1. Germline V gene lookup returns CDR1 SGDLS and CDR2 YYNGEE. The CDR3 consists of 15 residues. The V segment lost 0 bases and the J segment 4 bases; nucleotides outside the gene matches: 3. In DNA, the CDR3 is TGTGCCAGCAGCGTAGACCCAGGGGGCACCGGGGAGCTGTTTTTT. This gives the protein CASSVDPGGTGELFF.